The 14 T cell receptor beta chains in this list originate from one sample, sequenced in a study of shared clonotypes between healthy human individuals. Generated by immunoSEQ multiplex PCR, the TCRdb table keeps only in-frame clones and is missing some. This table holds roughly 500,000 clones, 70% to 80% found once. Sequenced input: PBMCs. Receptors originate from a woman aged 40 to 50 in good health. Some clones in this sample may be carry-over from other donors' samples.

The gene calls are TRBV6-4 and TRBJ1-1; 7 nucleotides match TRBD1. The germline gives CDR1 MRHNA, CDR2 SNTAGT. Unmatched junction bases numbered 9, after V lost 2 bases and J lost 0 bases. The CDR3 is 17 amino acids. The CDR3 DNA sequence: TGTGCCAGCAGTGACCCGGGACAGTTCTACGTGAACACTGAAGCTTTCTTT. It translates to CASSDPGQFYVNTEAFF.

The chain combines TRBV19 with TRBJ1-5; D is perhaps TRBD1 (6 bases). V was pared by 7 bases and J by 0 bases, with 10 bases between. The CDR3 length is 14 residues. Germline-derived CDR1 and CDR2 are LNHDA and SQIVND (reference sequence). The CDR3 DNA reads TGTGCCAGTACAGGGGTTTATAGCAATCAGCCCCAGCATTTT. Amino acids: CASTGVYSNQPQHF.

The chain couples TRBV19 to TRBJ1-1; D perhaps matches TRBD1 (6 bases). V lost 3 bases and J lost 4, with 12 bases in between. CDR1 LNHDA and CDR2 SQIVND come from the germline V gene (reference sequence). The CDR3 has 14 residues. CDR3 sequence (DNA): TGTGCCAGTAGTATCGACAGGCAAGGCACTGAAGCTTTCTTT. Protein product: CASSIDRQGTEAFF.

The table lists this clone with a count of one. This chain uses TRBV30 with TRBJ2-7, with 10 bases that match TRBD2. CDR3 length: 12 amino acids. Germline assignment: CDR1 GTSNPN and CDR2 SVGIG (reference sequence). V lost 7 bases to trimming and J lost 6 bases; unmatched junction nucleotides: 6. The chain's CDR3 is CASSSGSAEQYF. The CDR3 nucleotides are TGTGCCTCTTCTAGCGGGAGTGCCGAGCAGTACTTC.

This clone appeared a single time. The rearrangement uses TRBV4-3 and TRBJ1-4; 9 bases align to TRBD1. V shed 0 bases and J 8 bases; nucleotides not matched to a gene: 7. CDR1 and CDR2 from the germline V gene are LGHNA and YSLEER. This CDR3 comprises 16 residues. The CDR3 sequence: CASSQDLGQGFEKLFF. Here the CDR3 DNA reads TGCGCCAGCAGCCAAGATCTGGGACAGGGCTTCGAAAAACTGTTTTTT.

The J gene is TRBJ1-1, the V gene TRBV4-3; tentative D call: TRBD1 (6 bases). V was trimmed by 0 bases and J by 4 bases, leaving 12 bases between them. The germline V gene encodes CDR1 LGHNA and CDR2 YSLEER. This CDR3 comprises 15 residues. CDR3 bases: TGCGCCAGCAGCCAAGATGCCAGGGGTGGCACTGAAGCTTTCTTT. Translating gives CASSQDARGGTEAFF.

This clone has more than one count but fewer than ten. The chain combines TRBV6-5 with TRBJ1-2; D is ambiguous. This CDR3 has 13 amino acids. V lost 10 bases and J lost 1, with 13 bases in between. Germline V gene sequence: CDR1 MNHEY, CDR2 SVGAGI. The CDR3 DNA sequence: TGTGCCACCCTCTCCTGGATTAACTATGGCTACACCTTC. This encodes CATLSWINYGYTF.

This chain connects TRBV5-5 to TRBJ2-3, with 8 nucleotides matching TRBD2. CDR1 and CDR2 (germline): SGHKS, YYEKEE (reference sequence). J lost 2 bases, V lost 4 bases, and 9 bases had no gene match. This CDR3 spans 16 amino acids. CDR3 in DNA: TGTGCCAGCAGCCCGCCGACTAGCGATTACACAGATACGCAGTATTTT. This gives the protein CASSPPTSDYTDTQYF.

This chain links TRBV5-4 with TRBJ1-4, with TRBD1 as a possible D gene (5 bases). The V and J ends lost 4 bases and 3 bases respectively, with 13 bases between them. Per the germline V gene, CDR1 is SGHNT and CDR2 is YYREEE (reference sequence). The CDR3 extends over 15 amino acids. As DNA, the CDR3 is TGTGCCAGCAGCCCCGAGGGGACCTCTAATGAAAAACTGTTTTTT. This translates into CASSPEGTSNEKLFF.

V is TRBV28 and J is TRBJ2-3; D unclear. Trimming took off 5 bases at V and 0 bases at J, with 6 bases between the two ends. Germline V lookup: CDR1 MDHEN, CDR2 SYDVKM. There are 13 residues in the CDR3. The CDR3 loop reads CASSPQSTDTQYF. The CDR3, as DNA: TGTGCCAGCAGTCCTCAGAGCACAGATACGCAGTATTTT.

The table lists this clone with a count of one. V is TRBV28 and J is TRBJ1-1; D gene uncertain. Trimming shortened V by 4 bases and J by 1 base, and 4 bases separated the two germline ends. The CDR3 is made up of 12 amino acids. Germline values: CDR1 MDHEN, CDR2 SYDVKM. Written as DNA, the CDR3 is TGTGCCAGCAGTTGGGGGAACACTGAAGCTTTCTTT. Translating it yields CASSWGNTEAFF.

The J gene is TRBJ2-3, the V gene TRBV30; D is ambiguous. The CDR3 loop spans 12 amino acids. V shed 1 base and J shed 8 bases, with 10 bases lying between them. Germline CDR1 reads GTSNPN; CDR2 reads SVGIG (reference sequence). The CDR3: CAWSEGLSTQYF. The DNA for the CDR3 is TGTGCCTGGAGTGAGGGCCTGAGTACGCAGTATTTT.

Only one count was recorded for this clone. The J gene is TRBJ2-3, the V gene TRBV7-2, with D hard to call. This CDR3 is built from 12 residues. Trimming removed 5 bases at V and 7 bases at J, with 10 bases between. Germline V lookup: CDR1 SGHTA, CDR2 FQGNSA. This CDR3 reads CASSILANTQYF. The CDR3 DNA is TGTGCCAGCAGCATACTTGCGAATACGCAGTATTTT.

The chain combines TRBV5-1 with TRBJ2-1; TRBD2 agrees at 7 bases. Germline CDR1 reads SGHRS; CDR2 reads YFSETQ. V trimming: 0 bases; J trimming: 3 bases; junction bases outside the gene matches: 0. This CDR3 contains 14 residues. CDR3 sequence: CASSLGTSYNEQFF. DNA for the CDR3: TGCGCCAGCAGCTTGGGGACTAGCTACAATGAGCAGTTCTTC.